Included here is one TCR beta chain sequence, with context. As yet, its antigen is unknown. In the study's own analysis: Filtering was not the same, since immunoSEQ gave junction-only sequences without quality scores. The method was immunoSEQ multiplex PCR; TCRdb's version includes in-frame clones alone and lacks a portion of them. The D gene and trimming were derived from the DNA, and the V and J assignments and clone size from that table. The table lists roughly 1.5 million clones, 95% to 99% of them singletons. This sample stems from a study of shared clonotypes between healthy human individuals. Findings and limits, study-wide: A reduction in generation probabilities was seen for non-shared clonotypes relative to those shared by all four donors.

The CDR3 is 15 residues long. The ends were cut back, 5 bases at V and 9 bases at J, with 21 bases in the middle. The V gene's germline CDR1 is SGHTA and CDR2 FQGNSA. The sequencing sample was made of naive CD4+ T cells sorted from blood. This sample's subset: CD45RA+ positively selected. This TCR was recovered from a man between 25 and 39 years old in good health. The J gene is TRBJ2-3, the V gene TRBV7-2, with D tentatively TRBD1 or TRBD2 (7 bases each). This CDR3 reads CASSLLAVSQGTQYF. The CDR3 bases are TGTGCCAGCAGCCTCCTAGCGGTTTCACAGGGGACGCAGTATTTT.